This TCR beta chain was found in a study of blood T cell repertoires in COVID-19. Study overall: Nucleic acid was either cDNA or gDNA, and it came from T cells, B-cell-depleted T cells, or PBMCs.

As handled by the study authors: Estimated nucleated cell counts came from reference gene primer amplification. Profiled with immunoSEQ multiplex PCR; TCRdb holds only in-frame clones, not every one. V, J and clone size are taken as reported in that table, and D and trimming were inferred from the DNA itself. The table has some 80,000 clones, approximately 86% seen once. This CDR3 has 14 residues. The germline CDR1 and CDR2 sequences are MDHEN and SYDVKM. The V gene end was trimmed by 5 bases and the J gene end by 1 base; junction bases not matched to a gene: 4. The receptor's source is a man over 45 with active or convalescent COVID-19. Material for sequencing was peripheral blood. The chain employs TRBV28 and TRBJ1-1; 7 bases are a match to TRBD1. The CDR3 spells CASSPGQPNTEAFF. The CDR3 DNA reads TGTGCCAGCAGTCCGGGACAGCCGAACACTGAAGCTTTCTTT.